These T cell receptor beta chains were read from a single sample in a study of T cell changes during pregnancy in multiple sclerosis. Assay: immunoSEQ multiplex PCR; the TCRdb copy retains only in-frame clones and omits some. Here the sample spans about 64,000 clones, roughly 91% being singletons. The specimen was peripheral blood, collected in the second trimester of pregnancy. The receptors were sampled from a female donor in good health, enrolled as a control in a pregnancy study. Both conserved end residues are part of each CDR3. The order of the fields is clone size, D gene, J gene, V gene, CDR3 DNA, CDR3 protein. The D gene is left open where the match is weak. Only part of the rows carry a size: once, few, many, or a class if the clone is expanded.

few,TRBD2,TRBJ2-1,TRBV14,TGTGCCAGCAGCCATGGGACTAGCGGGACCAGTCGGGCCAATGAGCAGTTCTTC,CASSHGTSGTSRANEQFF
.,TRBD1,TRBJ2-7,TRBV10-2,TGCGCCAGCAGTCAGACAGGGACCGCCGAGCAGTACTTC,CASSQTGTAEQYF
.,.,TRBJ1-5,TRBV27,TGTGCCAGCAGTTTAGGCCCATATCAGCCCCAGCATTTT,CASSLGPYQPQHF
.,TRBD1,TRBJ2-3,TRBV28,TGTGCCAGCAGTCCCCGGACAGGGAGCTTAGATACGCAGTATTTT,CASSPRTGSLDTQYF
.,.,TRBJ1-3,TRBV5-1,TGCGCCAGCAGCTTGGTCAGGGGCTCTGGAAACACCATATATTTT,CASSLVRGSGNTIYF
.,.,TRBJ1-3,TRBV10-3,TGTGCCATCGGGGGCCGAGGCGGGGGCTTTGGAAACACCATATATTTT,CAIGGRGGGFGNTIYF
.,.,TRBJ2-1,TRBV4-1,TGCGCCACCCAGGGATACAATGAGCAGTTCTTC,CATQGYNEQFF
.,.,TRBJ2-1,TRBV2,TGTGCCCTGAGGTGGGGCGCCAATGAGCAGTTCTTC,CALRWGANEQFF
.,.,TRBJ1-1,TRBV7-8,TGTGCCAGCGGCCGGACAGCCCTGAACACTGAAGCTTTCTTT,CASGRTALNTEAFF
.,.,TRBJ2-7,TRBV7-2,TGTGCCAGCAGCCAGAATTACAGGAGTTTTTACGAGCAGTACTTC,CASSQNYRSFYEQYF
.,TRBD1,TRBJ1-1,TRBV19,TGTGCCAGTAGTCTGATTATACAGGGGGCTGGTGAAGCTTTCTTT,CASSLIIQGAGEAFF
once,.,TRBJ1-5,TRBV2,TGTGCCAGCAGTGAGGAGGCTCTTAATCAGCCCCAGCATTTT,CASSEEALNQPQHF
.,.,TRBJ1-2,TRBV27,TGTGCCAGCAGTGAGGGTTTACGGGCGGGCTACACCTTC,CASSEGLRAGYTF
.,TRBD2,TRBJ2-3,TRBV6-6,TGTGCCAGCAGTAAACTAGCGCAAGGCACAGATACGCAGTATTTT,CASSKLAQGTDTQYF
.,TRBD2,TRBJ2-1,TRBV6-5,TGTGCCAGCAGCCTGAGGACTAGCGAAAACAATGAGCAGTTCTTC,CASSLRTSENNEQFF
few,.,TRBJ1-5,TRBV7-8,TGTGCCAGCAGCTTAGGTAGGGGGGGGCCCCAGCATTTT,CASSLGRGGPQHF
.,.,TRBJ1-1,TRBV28,TGTGCCAGCCAAAGGCAGGGGATGAACACTGAAGCTTTCTTT,CASQRQGMNTEAFF
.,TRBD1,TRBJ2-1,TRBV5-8,TGTGCCAGCAGGCGGCGGACAGGGACGGGAAATGAGCAGTTCTTC,CASRRRTGTGNEQFF
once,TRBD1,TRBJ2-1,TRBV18,TGTGCCAGCTCACCCTTAGGGACAGATTACAATGAGCAGTTCTTC,CASSPLGTDYNEQFF
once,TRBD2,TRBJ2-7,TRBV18,TGTGCCAGCTCACCAGGGGCGGGAGAGGCCTACGAGCAGTACTTC,CASSPGAGEAYEQYF
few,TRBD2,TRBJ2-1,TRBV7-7,TGTGCTAGCAGCTTGTTATCCCCCGGGACTAGCGGGAGCCCCAGCTCCTACAATGAGCAGTTCTTC,CASSLLSPGTSGSPSSYNEQFF
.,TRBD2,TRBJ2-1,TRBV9,TGTGCCAGCAGAGCGGGGGGAAACAATGAGCAGTTCTTC,CASRAGGNNEQFF
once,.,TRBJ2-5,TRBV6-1,TGTGCCAGCAGTCAGGGGTACCAAGAGACCCAGTACTTC,CASSQGYQETQYF
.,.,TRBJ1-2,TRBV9,TGTGCCAGCTCCGGGGTACTCTACGGCTACACCTTC,CASSGVLYGYTF
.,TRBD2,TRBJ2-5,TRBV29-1,TGCAGCGCCACCCCGGGACTAGGAAGGCAAGAGACCCAGTACTTC,CSATPGLGRQETQYF
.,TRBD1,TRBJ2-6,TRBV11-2,TGTGCCAGCAGCTTAGGGGGACAGGGGGGCTCTGGGGCCAACGTCCTGACTTTC,CASSLGGQGGSGANVLTF
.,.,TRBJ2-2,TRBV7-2,TGTGCCAGCAGCTTAAGGGGGAGTGGGACCGGGGAGCTGTTTTTT,CASSLRGSGTGELFF
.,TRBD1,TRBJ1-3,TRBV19,TGTGCCAGTAGACCCCCCGGGACAGGGCGTTCTGGAAACACCATATATTTT,CASRPPGTGRSGNTIYF
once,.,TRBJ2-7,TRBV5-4,TGTGCCAGCAGCTTAGGCACGGGAGAAAGCGAGCAGTACTTC,CASSLGTGESEQYF
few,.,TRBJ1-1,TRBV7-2,TGTGCCAGCAGCTTACTCAACACCTTTGAAGCTTTCTTT,CASSLLNTFEAFF
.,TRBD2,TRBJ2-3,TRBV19,TGTGCCAGTGGGCCGGGACTACTCACAGATACGCAGTATTTT,CASGPGLLTDTQYF
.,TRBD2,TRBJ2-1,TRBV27,TGTGCCAGCAGTTTCCTAGCGGGAGTTTCGGGTGAGCAGTTCTTC,CASSFLAGVSGEQFF
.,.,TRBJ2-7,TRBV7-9,TGTGCCAGCAGCTTATATCACGAGCAGTACTTC,CASSLYHEQYF
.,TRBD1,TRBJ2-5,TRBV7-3,TGTGCCAGCAGCTCCGGGACAGGTGGGGAGACCCAGTACTTC,CASSSGTGGETQYF
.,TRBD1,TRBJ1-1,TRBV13,TGTGCCAGCAGCTCTCGACTAACCCCAGGGGGCTATGAAGCTTTCTTT,CASSSRLTPGGYEAFF
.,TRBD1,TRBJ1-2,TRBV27,TGTGCCAGCAGTCAAACAGGGGTCCATGGCTACACCTTC,CASSQTGVHGYTF
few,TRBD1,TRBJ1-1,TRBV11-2,TGTGCCAGCAGCGGGGGACAGCCCAGCACTGAAGCTTTCTTT,CASSGGQPSTEAFF
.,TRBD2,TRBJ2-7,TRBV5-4,TGTGCCAGCAGCGTAATAACCGGGACTAGTAGAGAGCAGTACTTC,CASSVITGTSREQYF